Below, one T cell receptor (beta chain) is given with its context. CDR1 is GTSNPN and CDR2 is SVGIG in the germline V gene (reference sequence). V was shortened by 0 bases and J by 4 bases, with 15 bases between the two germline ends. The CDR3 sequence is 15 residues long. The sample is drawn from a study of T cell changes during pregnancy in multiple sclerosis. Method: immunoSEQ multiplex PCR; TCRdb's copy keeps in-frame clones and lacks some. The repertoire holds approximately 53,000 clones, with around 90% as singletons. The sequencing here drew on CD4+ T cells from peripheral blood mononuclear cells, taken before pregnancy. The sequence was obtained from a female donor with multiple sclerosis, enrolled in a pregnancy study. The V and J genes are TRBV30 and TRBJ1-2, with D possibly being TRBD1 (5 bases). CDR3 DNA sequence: TGTGCCTGGAGTGTACCGAGACAGAAGTTCTATGGCTACACCTTC. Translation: CAWSVPRQKFYGYTF.